This T cell receptor beta chain was recorded in a study of blood T cell repertoires in COVID-19. The overall study: From the United States, Italy and Spain came samples of acute and convalescent COVID-19. From T cells, B-cell-depleted T cells, or PBMCs came the material, which was cDNA or gDNA.

CDR1 and CDR2 from the germline V gene are MDHEN and SYDVKM. The V end was cut by 7 bases, the J end by 0 bases, with 17 bases between. CDR3 length equals 16 residues. The authors' processing: Nucleated cell counts were estimated from reference gene primer amplification. Measured with immunoSEQ multiplex PCR; TCRdb has only the in-frame clones, and not every one. The V and J calls and the clone size are those of that table, but D and trimming were determined from the DNA. The repertoire has around 200,000 clones, around 87% of them found once; the top ten carry around 3.5%. Sequencing was performed on peripheral blood. This clonotype was sampled from a man between 18 and 29 years old with active or convalescent COVID-19. The chain has TRBV28 and TRBJ2-3; the D gene is possibly TRBD1 (5 bases). The CDR3 DNA is TGTGCCAGCATGGGCGCAGGGAAACCTAGCACAGATACGCAGTATTTT. Protein: CASMGAGKPSTDTQYF.